The T cell receptor (beta chain) under discussion was sequenced for a study of T cell responses to AZD1222 COVID-19 vaccine (dated by TCRdb to the early 2020s). Background on the whole study: AZD1222 recipients with second doses at about 4 weeks or about 12 weeks were pooled, because spike-specific TCR depth and breadth did not differ between schedules. TCR sequencing covered fewer than 250 trial participants: nearly 210 given two doses of AZD1222 and 26 given two doses of MenACWY control vaccine. Trial participants were enrolled into age subgroups of 18-55, 56-69 and 70-plus years, which contained 148, 28 and 57 TCR-sequenced participants, respectively.

Of note for this clone: There is no known antigen for this receptor. No base quality information exists; no much larger clone differs at one position.

Germline trimming: 0 bases from V, 12 bases from J; junction bases outside gene matches: 14. The CDR1 and CDR2 encoded by the germline V gene are SGDLS and YYNGEE. Including cysteine and phenylalanine, the CDR3 has 15 amino acids. Here the CDR3 DNA is all that survives: 45 bases in frame from base 1. The time point label, read with the paper, signifies: baseline before first vaccination. The vaccinee samples were drawn from two UK trials, COV001 and COV002, one of which was a single-blind randomized controlled phase 2/3 trial testing AZD1222 (ChAdOx1 nCoV-19) in healthy adults. For TCRbeta chain sequencing, PBMC samples were collected from trial participants at day 0 and at day 28 after the second dose. The investigation overall reported the following: A significant rise in spike-specific TCR breadth and depth was observed after two AZD1222 doses relative to day 0 and relative to MenACWY recipients. Epitopes outside the regions mutated in the B.1.351 and B.1.1.7 variants were reportedly recognized by nearly half of the unique spike-specific TCRs. Participants were mostly white British and included more females than males, and it was suggested by the authors that clonal diversity may have been underestimated. CD4 TCRs associated with the vaccine covered the entire spike protein, and the dominant responses were in regions 160-218 and 743-854. Conclusions about previously exposed vaccinees are limited because only a handful of AZD1222 recipients were SARS-CoV-2 seropositive at baseline. In the small 56-69-year group, the increase in depth fell short of significance, most likely because of low power. Because no day 14 peak-response samples were available, the repertoires could be characterized only after the peak T cell response.

The CDR3 regions of human TCRbeta chains were analyzed by immunosequencing. Turning to the authors' computational methods: TCRs in the repertoires were compared against a reference library of SARS-CoV-2-specific TCRs that had been generated with the MIRA antigen-specificity platform. Breadth was defined as the fraction of unique TCRs that were SARS-CoV-2-associated, and depth was defined as the fraction of total T cells that were SARS-CoV-2-associated. Each spike-specific TCR was assigned to its reactive spike region and to a CD4 or CD8 class using the MIRA data. Log10-transformed breadth and depth values were compared by one-way ANOVA with Sidak's multiple comparisons tests. Entries here come from immuneACCESS through TCRdb and include only in-frame sequences with V and J called. Some clones fail to appear in such tables; in the studies checked, an unresolved V gene covers under half of the shortfall, and the cause of the remainder is unknown. V, J and clone size reflect that table, while D and trimming were determined from the DNA. The sample table contains about 120,000 clones; only one count was recorded for 80% to 90% of them. 9% to 9.5% of the sample lies in the top ten.

This clonotype was obtained from an adult in good health. The rearrangement combines TRBV9 with TRBJ1-1; the junction holds 7 bases that match TRBD1. This specimen consisted of peripheral blood, obtained on day 0 of AZD1222 vaccination. CDR3 loop: CASSVDLVSGGLPFF. The DNA sequence is as follows: TGTGCCAGCAGCGTAGACTTGGTGTCAGGGGGTTTACCTTTCTTT.